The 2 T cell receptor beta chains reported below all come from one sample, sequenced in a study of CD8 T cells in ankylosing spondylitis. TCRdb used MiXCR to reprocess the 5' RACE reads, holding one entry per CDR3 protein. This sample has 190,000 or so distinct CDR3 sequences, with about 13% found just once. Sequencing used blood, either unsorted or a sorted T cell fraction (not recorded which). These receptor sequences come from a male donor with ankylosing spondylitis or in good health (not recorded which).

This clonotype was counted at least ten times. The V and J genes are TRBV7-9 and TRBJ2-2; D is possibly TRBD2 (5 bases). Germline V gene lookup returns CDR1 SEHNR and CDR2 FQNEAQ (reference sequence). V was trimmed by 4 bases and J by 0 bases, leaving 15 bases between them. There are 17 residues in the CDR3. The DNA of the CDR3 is TGTGCCAGCAGCTACCCCCCCGGGGTCCCGAACACCGGGGAGCTGTTTTTT. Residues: CASSYPPGVPNTGELFF.

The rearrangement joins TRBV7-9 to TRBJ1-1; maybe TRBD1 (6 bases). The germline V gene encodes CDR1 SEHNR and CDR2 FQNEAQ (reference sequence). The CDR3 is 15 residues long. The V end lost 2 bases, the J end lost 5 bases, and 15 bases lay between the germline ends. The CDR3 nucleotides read TGTGCCAGCAGCTTAACAGGGTACCTTGGGACTGAAGCTTTCTTT. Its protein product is CASSLTGYLGTEAFF.